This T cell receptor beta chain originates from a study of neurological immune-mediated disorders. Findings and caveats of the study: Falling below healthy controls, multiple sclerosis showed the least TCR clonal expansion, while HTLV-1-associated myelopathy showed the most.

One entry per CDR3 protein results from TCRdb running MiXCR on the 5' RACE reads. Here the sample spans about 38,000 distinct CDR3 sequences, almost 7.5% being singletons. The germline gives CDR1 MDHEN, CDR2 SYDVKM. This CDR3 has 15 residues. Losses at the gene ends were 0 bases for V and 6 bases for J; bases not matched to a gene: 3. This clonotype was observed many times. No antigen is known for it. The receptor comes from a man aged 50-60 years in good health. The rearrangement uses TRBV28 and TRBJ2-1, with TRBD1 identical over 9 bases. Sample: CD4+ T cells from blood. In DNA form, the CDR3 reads TGTGCCAGCAGTTTATGGGACAGGGGTTTCAATGAGCAGTTCTTC. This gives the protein CASSLWDRGFNEQFF.